This is a list of T cell receptor beta chains from one sample in a study of memory CD4+ T cells and cytomegalovirus serostatus. Clones were read by immunoSEQ multiplex PCR, and TCRdb kept only the in-frame ones, dropping some. The data hold 85,000 to 100,000 clones, with about four fifths observed a single time. The sequencing input was memory CD4+ T cells from blood. The receptors here all came from an adult in good health and CMV-seropositive. Both conserved end residues are part of each CDR3. D genes are given only for firm matches. A clone size is listed for some rows: how often the clone was seen (once, few, many), or a class if it is expanded.

v_gene	j_gene	abundance	len	d_gene	CDR3nt	CDR3aa
TRBV6-1	TRBJ1-5	.	17	.	TGTGCCAGCAGTGAAGCTGGACCGTTATTGGTGAATCAGCCCCAGCATTTT	CASSEAGPLLVNQPQHF
TRBV9	TRBJ2-5	.	14	.	TGTGCCAGCAGCGTAGGGCAGCTAGAGGAGACCCAGTACTTC	CASSVGQLEETQYF
TRBV6-5	TRBJ2-5	once	15	TRBD2	TGTGCCAGCAGTTATAGCGGGAGTTCGCGGGAGACCCAGTACTTC	CASSYSGSSRETQYF
TRBV28	TRBJ2-7	.	14	TRBD1	TGTGCCAGCAGTTCTGACAGGGGTTCCTACGAGCAGTACTTC	CASSSDRGSYEQYF
TRBV11-3	TRBJ2-5	.	12	.	TGTGCCAGCAGCTCTACTGGGGGGACCCAGTACTTC	CASSSTGGTQYF
TRBV29-1	TRBJ2-5	once	13	TRBD1	TGCAGCGTCCAACAGGGGGCAGGGGAGACCCAGTACTTC	CSVQQGAGETQYF
TRBV18	TRBJ2-2	few	13	.	TGTGCCAGCTCACCACCGAATCGGGGGGAGCTGTTTTTT	CASSPPNRGELFF
TRBV28	TRBJ2-7	once	12	TRBD2	TGTGCCACGACCGGGGGGGCCTACGAGCAGTACTTC	CATTGGAYEQYF
TRBV7-8	TRBJ2-5	.	15	.	TGTGCCAGCAGCTTATTTAACAGGAAAGAAGAGACCCAGTACTTC	CASSLFNRKEETQYF
TRBV7-9	TRBJ1-2	.	18	TRBD1	TGTGCCAGCAGCCAAGCTTGGGTACCGGGACAGGGGAACTATGGCTACACCTTC	CASSQAWVPGQGNYGYTF
TRBV18	TRBJ2-1	.	13	TRBD1	TGTGCCAGCTCACTCGTAGTACAGGGGAAGCAGTTCTTC	CASSLVVQGKQFF
TRBV19	TRBJ2-1	.	16	TRBD2	TGTGCCAGTAGTCATAGCGGGAGGACCCTGTTCCATGAGCAGTTCTTC	CASSHSGRTLFHEQFF
TRBV28	TRBJ2-7	few	15	TRBD1	TGTGCCAGCAGTGTAGCCGGGGACAGGGCGGGAGAGCAGTACTTC	CASSVAGDRAGEQYF
TRBV5-1	TRBJ2-1	once	16	.	TGCGCCAGCAGCGCGAGCCTAGCGCACCCCGCAAGGGAGCAGTTCTTC	CASSASLAHPAREQFF
TRBV4-1	TRBJ2-5	.	15	TRBD2	TGCGCCAGCAGCCCTCCTAGCGGGGGGCAAGAGACCCAGTACTTC	CASSPPSGGQETQYF
TRBV30	TRBJ1-2	.	16	.	TGTGCCTGGAGTGTAGGAGGACTGGGGGCCCACTATGGCTACACCTTC	CAWSVGGLGAHYGYTF